The T cell receptor (beta chain) under discussion was sequenced for a study of cytomegalovirus exposure and HLA in healthy donors. General study points: What a later analysis showed was that several of the most significant clusters appeared linked to common viral pathogens. Accurate prediction of HLA-A and HLA-B alleles (for most subjects) was reportedly achieved from TCR beta sequences.

Remarks on this clone: Its cognate antigen is unknown.

This CDR3 has 14 residues. J gave up 1 base and V 7 bases, and 2 bases lay outside the gene matches. Germline V CDR1 and CDR2: MNHEY, SMNVEV (reference sequence). The PCR ran on 60 Vbeta and 13 Jbeta primers. The repertoire was sequenced with immunoSEQ multiplex PCR; TCRdb's copy has only in-frame clones and lacks some. The sample records roughly 140,000 clones, more than 75% being singletons. The chain joins TRBV27 to TRBJ2-2, with 8 bases fitting TRBD1. The sequence derives from a female donor in good health and CMV-seronegative. Sequencing was done on a sample of PBMCs. The CDR3, as DNA: TGTGCCAGCACCGGACAGGGGAACACCGGGGAGCTGTTTTTT. Its translation is CASTGQGNTGELFF.